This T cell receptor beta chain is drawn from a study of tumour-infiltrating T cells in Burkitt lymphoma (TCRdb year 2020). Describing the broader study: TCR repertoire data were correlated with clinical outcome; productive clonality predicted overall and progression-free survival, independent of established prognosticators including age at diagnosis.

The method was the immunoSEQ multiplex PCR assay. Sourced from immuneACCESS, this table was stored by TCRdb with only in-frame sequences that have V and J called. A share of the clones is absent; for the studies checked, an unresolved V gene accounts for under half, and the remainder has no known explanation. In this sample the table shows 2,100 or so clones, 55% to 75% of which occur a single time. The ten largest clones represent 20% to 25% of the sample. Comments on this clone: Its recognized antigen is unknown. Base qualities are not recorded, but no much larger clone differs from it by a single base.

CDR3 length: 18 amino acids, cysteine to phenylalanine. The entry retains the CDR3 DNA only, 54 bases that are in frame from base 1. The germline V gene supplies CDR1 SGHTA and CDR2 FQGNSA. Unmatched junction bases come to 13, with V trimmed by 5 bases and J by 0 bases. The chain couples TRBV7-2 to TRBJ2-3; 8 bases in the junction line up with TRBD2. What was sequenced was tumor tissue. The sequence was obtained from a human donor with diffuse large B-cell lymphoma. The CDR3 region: CASSPYGGGRLSTDTQYF. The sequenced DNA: TGTGCCAGCAGCCCTTACGGCGGGGGGAGGTTAAGCACAGATACGCAGTATTTT. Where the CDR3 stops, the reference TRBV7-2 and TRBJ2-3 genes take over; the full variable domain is GAGVSQSPSNKVTEKGKDVELRCDPISGHTALYWYRQSLGQGLEFLIYFQGNSAPDKSGLPSDRFSAERTGGSVSTLTIQRTQQEDSAVYLCASSPYGGGRLSTDTQYFGPGTRLTVL.